Listed below are T cell receptor beta chains from one sample, sequenced in a study of blood T cells in healthy people across ages. MiXCR was run by TCRdb on the 5' RACE reads, yielding one entry per CDR3 protein. The sample contains around 990,000 distinct CDR3 sequences, less than 25% of which appear only once. Separately, the same data were catalogued under a study of T cells of mothers and their children.

The sequenced sample was blood. These receptors came from a girl between 2 and 10 years old in good health. CDR3s include the opening cysteine and the closing phenylalanine or tryptophan. Fields, in order: CDR3 DNA, CDR3 protein, J gene, V gene, clone size, D gene, CDR3 length. A D gene is named only where the DNA matches it firmly. Only some rows state a clone size, as once, few, many or a class for expanded clones.

cdr3_nt: TGCAGTGCTCCCACGACAGGGCTTACAGATACGCAGTATTTT
cdr3_aa: CSAPTTGLTDTQYF
j_call: TRBJ2-3
v_call: TRBV20-1
clone_size: NA
d_call: TRBD1
cdr3_length: 14

cdr3_nt: TGTGCCAGCAGCTTAGGAGGCGGGGAGGTTTTGAATGAGCAGTTCTTC
cdr3_aa: CASSLGGGEVLNEQFF
j_call: TRBJ2-1
v_call: TRBV7-2
clone_size: few
d_call: NA
cdr3_length: 16

cdr3_nt: TGCAGTGCTAATGCGGGAGGCGGTCAGCCCCAGCATTTT
cdr3_aa: CSANAGGGQPQHF
j_call: TRBJ1-5
v_call: TRBV20-1
clone_size: NA
d_call: NA
cdr3_length: 13

cdr3_nt: TGTGCCAGCAGCCCGCAGGGAGTCGGGGAGACCCAGTACTTC
cdr3_aa: CASSPQGVGETQYF
j_call: TRBJ2-5
v_call: TRBV13
clone_size: NA
d_call: NA
cdr3_length: 14

cdr3_nt: TGCGCCAGCAGCTTCCCGGACAGGGGGCTCGACAATGAGCAGTTCTTC
cdr3_aa: CASSFPDRGLDNEQFF
j_call: TRBJ2-1
v_call: TRBV5-1
clone_size: NA
d_call: TRBD1
cdr3_length: 16

cdr3_nt: TGTGCCAGCAGTCCAGTGCCGAGCTCCTACAATGAGCAGTTCTTC
cdr3_aa: CASSPVPSSYNEQFF
j_call: TRBJ2-1
v_call: TRBV27
clone_size: NA
d_call: NA
cdr3_length: 15

cdr3_nt: TGCGCCAGCACAGCCCTTCTAGCCAAAAACATTCAGTACTTC
cdr3_aa: CASTALLAKNIQYF
j_call: TRBJ2-4
v_call: TRBV6-2/TRBV6-3
clone_size: NA
d_call: NA
cdr3_length: 14

cdr3_nt: TGTGCCAGCAGCTCTAAAACACAGACAGGGAACTATGGCTACACCTTC
cdr3_aa: CASSSKTQTGNYGYTF
j_call: TRBJ1-2
v_call: TRBV13
clone_size: NA
d_call: TRBD1
cdr3_length: 16

cdr3_nt: TGCGCCAGCACGGGCTATACGAACACCGGGGAGCTGTTTTTT
cdr3_aa: CASTGYTNTGELFF
j_call: TRBJ2-2
v_call: TRBV4-1
clone_size: few
d_call: NA
cdr3_length: 14

cdr3_nt: TGTGCCAGCAGCCCTACACCGAGGGGGTTGTACACTGAAGCTTTCTTT
cdr3_aa: CASSPTPRGLYTEAFF
j_call: TRBJ1-1
v_call: TRBV7-9
clone_size: few
d_call: NA
cdr3_length: 16

cdr3_nt: TGTGCCAGCAGCTTTGAGGCTAGGGAGACCCAGTACTTC
cdr3_aa: CASSFEARETQYF
j_call: TRBJ2-5
v_call: TRBV11-2
clone_size: few
d_call: NA
cdr3_length: 13

cdr3_nt: TGTGCCAGCAGCGGGGACAGATACTACGAGCAGTACTTC
cdr3_aa: CASSGDRYYEQYF
j_call: TRBJ2-7
v_call: TRBV7-8
clone_size: few
d_call: TRBD1
cdr3_length: 13

cdr3_nt: TGCGCCAGCAGCTTTGGGACAGGGCTTGACGAGCAGTACTTC
cdr3_aa: CASSFGTGLDEQYF
j_call: TRBJ2-7
v_call: TRBV5-1
clone_size: NA
d_call: TRBD1
cdr3_length: 14

cdr3_nt: TGTGCCAGCGGCTTGGGATGGAGTTCGGAGACCCAGTACTTC
cdr3_aa: CASGLGWSSETQYF
j_call: TRBJ2-5
v_call: TRBV5-5
clone_size: NA
d_call: NA
cdr3_length: 14

cdr3_nt: TGCAGTGCTTATGAGACAGGGTGGGGAACTGAAGCTTTCTTT
cdr3_aa: CSAYETGWGTEAFF
j_call: TRBJ1-1
v_call: TRBV20-1
clone_size: NA
d_call: TRBD1
cdr3_length: 14

cdr3_nt: TGTGCCAGCAGCCCCGAACAGGGGCTCCAGAACTCTGGCTACACCTTC
cdr3_aa: CASSPEQGLQNSGYTF
j_call: TRBJ1-2
v_call: TRBV4-2
clone_size: NA
d_call: TRBD1
cdr3_length: 16

cdr3_nt: TGTGCCAGCAGTTCATACGCCGACAGCTCACCCCTCCACTTT
cdr3_aa: CASSSYADSSPLHF
j_call: TRBJ1-6
v_call: TRBV6-5
clone_size: NA
d_call: NA
cdr3_length: 14

cdr3_nt: TGCAGCGTTGAAACTGAACCCGGGGCTTTCTTT
cdr3_aa: CSVETEPGAFF
j_call: TRBJ1-1
v_call: TRBV29-1
clone_size: few
d_call: NA
cdr3_length: 11

cdr3_nt: TGTGCCAGCAGTTTTCCGACAGTCAATCAGCCCCAGCATTTT
cdr3_aa: CASSFPTVNQPQHF
j_call: TRBJ1-5
v_call: TRBV12-3/TRBV12-4
clone_size: NA
d_call: NA
cdr3_length: 14

cdr3_nt: TGCGCCAGCAGCTGGACTAGCGGGGGGGAAAACTACCATTCCTCCTACAATGAGCAGTTCTTC
cdr3_aa: CASSWTSGGENYHSSYNEQFF
j_call: TRBJ2-1
v_call: TRBV5-1
clone_size: few
d_call: TRBD2
cdr3_length: 21

cdr3_nt: TGTGCCAGCAGCGTGGGGGTGGGGACTAGCGGACAAGAGACCCAGTACTTC
cdr3_aa: CASSVGVGTSGQETQYF
j_call: TRBJ2-5
v_call: TRBV9
clone_size: NA
d_call: TRBD2
cdr3_length: 17

cdr3_nt: TGTGCCAGCAGCTTATGGTCCGCCCCGGAGCAGTACTTC
cdr3_aa: CASSLWSAPEQYF
j_call: TRBJ2-7
v_call: TRBV7-8
clone_size: NA
d_call: NA
cdr3_length: 13

cdr3_nt: TGCAGCGTTGTTAGCGGGGAAGAGACCCAGTACTTC
cdr3_aa: CSVVSGEETQYF
j_call: TRBJ2-5
v_call: TRBV29-1
clone_size: many
d_call: TRBD2
cdr3_length: 12

cdr3_nt: TGTGCCAGCAGCTTGGTCCCTAGCGGGAGTGGTAGGGAGACCCAGTACTTC
cdr3_aa: CASSLVPSGSGRETQYF
j_call: TRBJ2-5
v_call: TRBV7-2
clone_size: NA
d_call: TRBD2
cdr3_length: 17

cdr3_nt: TGTGCCAGCAGTTTTGGACAGGATTACCAAGAGACCCAGTACTTC
cdr3_aa: CASSFGQDYQETQYF
j_call: TRBJ2-5
v_call: TRBV2
clone_size: once
d_call: TRBD1
cdr3_length: 15

cdr3_nt: TGTGCCAGCAGTCGACTGGACAGGGGAAACAATGAGCAGTTCTTC
cdr3_aa: CASSRLDRGNNEQFF
j_call: TRBJ2-1
v_call: TRBV28
clone_size: few
d_call: TRBD1
cdr3_length: 15

cdr3_nt: TGTGCCATCAGTGAGATGGGGGGAAAAGAGACCCAGTACTTC
cdr3_aa: CAISEMGGKETQYF
j_call: TRBJ2-5
v_call: TRBV10-3
clone_size: NA
d_call: NA
cdr3_length: 14

cdr3_nt: TGTGCCAGCAGCGTAGCTACAGGGGTCTTCTACGAGCAGTACTTC
cdr3_aa: CASSVATGVFYEQYF
j_call: TRBJ2-7
v_call: TRBV9
clone_size: NA
d_call: TRBD1
cdr3_length: 15

cdr3_nt: TGTGCCAGCAGCCATGAAGGGACAGGGCAAAACGAGCAGTACTTC
cdr3_aa: CASSHEGTGQNEQYF
j_call: TRBJ2-7
v_call: TRBV7-9
clone_size: NA
d_call: TRBD1
cdr3_length: 15

cdr3_nt: TGTGCCAGCAGCCGAGGAGGGGGCGCGGGGTACGAGCAGTACTTC
cdr3_aa: CASSRGGGAGYEQYF
j_call: TRBJ2-7
v_call: TRBV7-2
clone_size: NA
d_call: NA
cdr3_length: 15

cdr3_nt: TGTGCCAGTCCCGGGACAGATGAAAAACTGTTTTTT
cdr3_aa: CASPGTDEKLFF
j_call: TRBJ1-4
v_call: TRBV2
clone_size: NA
d_call: TRBD1
cdr3_length: 12

cdr3_nt: TGTGCCAGCAGCCCCTGGGAAGTCCAGGAGGGGCAAGAGACCCAGTACTTC
cdr3_aa: CASSPWEVQEGQETQYF
j_call: TRBJ2-5
v_call: TRBV7-2
clone_size: NA
d_call: NA
cdr3_length: 17

cdr3_nt: TGTGCCAGCAGTGTGTCGGGGGGGCTAAATGAGCAGTTCTTC
cdr3_aa: CASSVSGGLNEQFF
j_call: TRBJ2-1
v_call: TRBV2
clone_size: NA
d_call: TRBD2
cdr3_length: 14

cdr3_nt: TGTGCCAGTAGCCCCCGGAAGGCTGGGCAGTTCTTC
cdr3_aa: CASSPRKAGQFF
j_call: TRBJ2-1
v_call: TRBV19
clone_size: NA
d_call: NA
cdr3_length: 12

cdr3_nt: TGCGCCAGCAGCCAAACCCTAGCGGGAGCTAACGGGGATACGCAGTATTTT
cdr3_aa: CASSQTLAGANGDTQYF
j_call: TRBJ2-3
v_call: TRBV4-1
clone_size: few
d_call: TRBD2
cdr3_length: 17

cdr3_nt: TGCGCCAGCAGCCAAGGCTGGGGGGGGTGGTACGAGCAGTACTTC
cdr3_aa: CASSQGWGGWYEQYF
j_call: TRBJ2-7
v_call: TRBV4-3
clone_size: NA
d_call: TRBD2
cdr3_length: 15

cdr3_nt: TGTGCCAGCAGTGAATCCGGCACTAGCGGGGGGTTGTACCAAGAGACCCAGTACTTC
cdr3_aa: CASSESGTSGGLYQETQYF
j_call: TRBJ2-5
v_call: TRBV2
clone_size: few
d_call: TRBD2
cdr3_length: 19

cdr3_nt: TGTGCCAGCAGCTCTGGGGTGAACACTGAAGCTTTCTTT
cdr3_aa: CASSSGVNTEAFF
j_call: TRBJ1-1
v_call: TRBV11-3
clone_size: many
d_call: NA
cdr3_length: 13

cdr3_nt: TGTGCCAGCAGCTCAAAGAGACAACCCCCCGCGGATGAGCAGTTCTTC
cdr3_aa: CASSSKRQPPADEQFF
j_call: TRBJ2-1
v_call: TRBV7-2
clone_size: NA
d_call: NA
cdr3_length: 16

cdr3_nt: TGCGCCAGCAGCCAAGAGCCGGAAAACACGCAGTATTTT
cdr3_aa: CASSQEPENTQYF
j_call: TRBJ2-3
v_call: TRBV4-1
clone_size: few
d_call: NA
cdr3_length: 13

cdr3_nt: TGTGCCAGCATCAGGGGGATAACTGAAGCTTTCTTT
cdr3_aa: CASIRGITEAFF
j_call: TRBJ1-1
v_call: TRBV12-3/TRBV12-4
clone_size: once
d_call: TRBD1
cdr3_length: 12

cdr3_nt: TGTGCCAGCAGTTACACGTATAGCAATCAGCCCCAGCATTTT
cdr3_aa: CASSYTYSNQPQHF
j_call: TRBJ1-5
v_call: TRBV6-2/TRBV6-3
clone_size: NA
d_call: NA
cdr3_length: 14

cdr3_nt: TGTGCCAGCAGCTCCATAACCCCCGGGACGAGTTTCAATGAGCAGTTCTTC
cdr3_aa: CASSSITPGTSFNEQFF
j_call: TRBJ2-1
v_call: TRBV11-2
clone_size: NA
d_call: NA
cdr3_length: 17

cdr3_nt: TGTGCCAGCCTAGGGGGGAACTACGAGCAGTACTTC
cdr3_aa: CASLGGNYEQYF
j_call: TRBJ2-7
v_call: TRBV6-5
clone_size: NA
d_call: NA
cdr3_length: 12

cdr3_nt: TGTGGCAGCAGTGAAGTAACCTATCAGCCCCAGCATTTT
cdr3_aa: CGSSEVTYQPQHF
j_call: TRBJ1-5
v_call: TRBV6-1
clone_size: once
d_call: NA
cdr3_length: 13

cdr3_nt: TGTGCCAGTTTGGGGGGTCCAGGGAATCTCTACGAGCAGTACTTC
cdr3_aa: CASLGGPGNLYEQYF
j_call: TRBJ2-7
v_call: TRBV28
clone_size: NA
d_call: NA
cdr3_length: 15